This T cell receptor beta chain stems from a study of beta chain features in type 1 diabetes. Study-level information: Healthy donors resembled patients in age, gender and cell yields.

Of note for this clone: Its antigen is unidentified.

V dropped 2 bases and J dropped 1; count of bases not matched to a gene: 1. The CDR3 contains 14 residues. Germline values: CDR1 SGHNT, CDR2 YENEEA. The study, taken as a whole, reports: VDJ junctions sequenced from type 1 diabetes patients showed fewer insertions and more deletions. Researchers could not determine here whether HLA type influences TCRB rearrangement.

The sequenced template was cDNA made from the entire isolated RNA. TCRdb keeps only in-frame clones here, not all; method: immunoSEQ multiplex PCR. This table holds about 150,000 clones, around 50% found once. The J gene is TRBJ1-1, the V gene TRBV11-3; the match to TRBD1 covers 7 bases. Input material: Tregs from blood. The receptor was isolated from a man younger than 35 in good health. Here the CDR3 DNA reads TGTGCCAGCAGCTTAAGGGGGCCGAACACTGAAGCTTTCTTT. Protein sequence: CASSLRGPNTEAFF.